The text below deals with one T cell receptor beta chain. What it recognizes is unknown. Germline loops: CDR1 MNHGY, CDR2 SAAAGT. The CDR3 covers 16 residues. After removal of 6 bases from V and 3 bases from J, the junction contained 10 bases not matched to a gene. These data belong to a study of T cells in localized non-small cell lung cancer. Study-wide findings and caveats: The study found T cell clonality highest in uninvolved adjacent lung, above tumor.

Sequencing was performed with immunoSEQ multiplex PCR; in TCRdb, only in-frame clones are kept and a portion is missing. The table lists some 2,700 clones, roughly 29% of them singletons. This specimen consisted of lung tumor tissue, obtained before any cancer treatment. This receptor was identified in a female donor at least 60 years old with stage I lung adenocarcinoma. The chain has TRBV6-8 and TRBJ2-1, with 8 bases fitting TRBD2. The CDR3 nucleotides are TGTGCCAGCAGACCCTCGACTAGCGTGAACTACAATGAGCAGTTCTTC. Translating gives CASRPSTSVNYNEQFF.